The 20 T cell receptor beta chains below come from one sample, sequenced in a study of blood T cell repertoires in COVID-19. The assay was immunoSEQ multiplex PCR, and TCRdb's table has in-frame clones only and misses some. The repertoire includes around 300,000 clones, roughly 80% of them detected once, and approximately 3.8% sits in the top ten. The material sequenced was peripheral blood. Source of these receptors: a woman in her 50s with active or convalescent COVID-19.

V gene TRBV6-4 combines with J gene TRBJ2-7, with TRBD1 matching 9 bases. The CDR3 loop spans 15 amino acids. Germline V gene sequence: CDR1 MRHNA, CDR2 SNTAGT. The V and J ends lost 9 bases and 6 bases, in that order; junction bases with no gene match: 15. The CDR3 region is CASWWDRAPFGEQYF. CDR3 bases: TGTGCCAGTTGGTGGGACAGGGCGCCCTTTGGCGAGCAGTACTTC.

CDR3 DNA: TGTGCCAGCTCACCGCAGCGTGCGGGAGTGGCAGAGACCCAGTACTTC. This codes for CASSPQRAGVAETQYF. The chain links TRBV18 to TRBJ2-5, with TRBD2 matching 7 bases. V shed 3 bases and J 4 bases; nucleotides not matched to a gene: 11. CDR3 length: 16 residues. CDR1 and CDR2 from the germline V gene are KGHSH and LQKENI.

For the CDR3, the DNA is TGTGCCAGCAGCGTAGACGGGACTTACAACCAAGAGACCCAGTACTTC. Residues: CASSVDGTYNQETQYF. This rearrangement joins TRBV9 to TRBJ2-5, with D maybe TRBD2 (6 bases). The CDR3 totals 16 residues. Germline V CDR1 and CDR2: SGDLS, YYNGEE. Trimming shortened V by 0 bases and J by 0 bases, and 12 bases separated the two germline ends.

The chain joins TRBV9 to TRBJ2-3, with 7 bases aligning to TRBD2. Germline V gene sequence: CDR1 SGDLS, CDR2 YYNGEE. V lost 3 bases, J lost 6 bases, and 16 bases stayed unmatched. The length of the CDR3 is 17 residues. DNA of the CDR3: TGTGCCAGCAGCGGGGCGGGAGCCTTCCCTGCGGGGGATACGCAGTATTTT. Translation gives CASSGAGAFPAGDTQYF.

This clone was counted a single time. The rearrangement links TRBV28 to TRBJ1-1; 10 bases are a match to TRBD1. This CDR3 region has 15 residues. Germline CDR1 and CDR2: MDHEN and SYDVKM. J was trimmed by 5 bases and V by 8 bases; bases with no gene match: 11. DNA of the CDR3: TGTGCCAGCGGGGGGGACAGGGGCCCCGGGACTGAAGCTTTCTTT. Amino acids: CASGGDRGPGTEAFF.

The V gene is TRBV7-8, the J gene TRBJ2-3, with a tentative D call TRBD2 (6 bases). V was cut by 1 base and J by 3 bases, with 11 bases left in between. The CDR3 loop spans 15 amino acids. CDR1 is SGHVS and CDR2 is FQNEAQ in the germline V gene. CDR3 in amino acids: CASSLGSGLTDTQYF. CDR3 in DNA: TGTGCCAGCAGCTTAGGGTCGGGACTGACAGATACGCAGTATTTT.

The chain is built from TRBV28 and TRBJ1-6; D gene unclear. Germline lookup yields CDR1 MDHEN and CDR2 SYDVKM. The germline V and J ends were trimmed by 5 bases and 0 bases, with 5 bases remaining between them. The CDR3 length is 14 residues. The CDR3 here is CASSPSSYNSPLHF. Written as DNA, the CDR3 is TGTGCCAGCAGTCCTAGCTCCTATAATTCACCCCTCCACTTT.

The genes are TRBV7-9 and TRBJ2-1; weak D call: TRBD2 (6 bases). Germline CDR1 reads SEHNR; CDR2 reads FQNEAQ (reference sequence). Trimming cost V 1 base and J 5 bases, with 18 bases left between them. The CDR3 is 17 amino acids. CDR3 sequence: CASSLDGTPRRDNEQFF. The CDR3 bases are TGTGCCAGCAGCTTAGATGGGACTCCTCGGAGAGACAATGAGCAGTTCTTC.

In its sample, this clone was seen once. The V and J genes are TRBV20-1 and TRBJ2-7; the match to TRBD1 covers 7 bases. With 3 bases clipped from V and 2 bases from J, the junction kept 7 bases outside the gene matches. The CDR3 covers 14 residues. Germline lookup yields CDR1 DFQATT and CDR2 SNEGSKA (reference sequence). CDR3 bases: TGCAGTGCTAGTGGACAGGCGGCGGCCTACGAGCAGTACTTC. Its protein is CSASGQAAAYEQYF.

This chain links TRBV28 with TRBJ2-2, with TRBD2 matching over 7 bases. The V gene end was trimmed by 7 bases and the J gene end by 8 bases; junction bases not matched to a gene: 16. Germline V gives CDR1 MDHEN, CDR2 SYDVKM. The CDR3 loop spans 16 amino acids. CDR3 in DNA: TGTGCCAGCAACATGGGAGGGGCCGGGAACATTGGGGAGCTGTTTTTT. Encoded protein: CASNMGGAGNIGELFF.

The chain employs TRBV20-1 and TRBJ1-2, with 7 bases identical to TRBD1. In germline, CDR1 is DFQATT, CDR2 SNEGSKA (reference sequence). The CDR3 is 11 residues long. V lost 7 bases to trimming and J lost 8 bases; unmatched junction nucleotides: 7. The DNA of the CDR3 is TGCAGTGTAGGGGGCTGGGGCGGCTACACCTTC. This translates into CSVGGWGGYTF.

Only one count was recorded for this clone. The chain recombines TRBV19 with TRBJ2-5; 11 bases map to TRBD2. The CDR3 has 15 residues. V lost 3 bases and J lost 5; bases outside the gene matches: 5. CDR1 LNHDA and CDR2 SQIVND come from the germline V gene (reference sequence). The CDR3 DNA is TGTGCCAGTAGTATCGGTAGCGGGAGGGGGGAGACCCAGTACTTC. This gives the protein CASSIGSGRGETQYF. Complete variable domain (other parts from reference TRBV19 and TRBJ2-5): DGGITQSPKYLFRKEGQNVTLSCEQNLNHDAMYWYRQDPGQGLRLIYYSQIVNDFQKGDIAEGYSVSREKKESFPLTVTSAQKNPTAFYLCASSIGSGRGETQYFGPGTRLLVL.

The chain couples TRBV10-1 to TRBJ2-7; possibly TRBD1 for D (7 bases). This CDR3 has 14 amino acids. Germline V lookup: CDR1 WNHNN, CDR2 SYGVQD (reference sequence). V lost 7 bases to trimming and J lost 5 bases, with 18 bases between them. CDR3 bases: TGCGCCAGCAAGCCGTGGAGGGGGCTGGACGAGCAGTACTTC. Its translation is CASKPWRGLDEQYF.

This sequence joins TRBV27 and TRBJ2-1; 14 bases agree with TRBD2. This CDR3 is 15 amino acids long. J gave up 6 bases and V 4 bases, and 2 bases lay outside the gene matches. The V gene's germline CDR1 is MNHEY and CDR2 SMNVEV (reference sequence). The CDR3 reads CASSWGLAGVNEQFF. The CDR3 DNA sequence: TGTGCCAGCAGTTGGGGACTAGCGGGAGTCAATGAGCAGTTCTTC.

The chain links TRBV3-1 (or the pseudogene TRBV3-2) to TRBJ1-2, with D perhaps TRBD1 (5 bases). This CDR3 is built from 14 residues. The germline V and J ends were trimmed by 1 base and 2 bases, with 8 bases remaining between them. Germline V lookup: CDR1 LGHDT, CDR2 YNNKEL (reference sequence). The CDR3 is CASSQGPGNYGYTF. The CDR3 DNA follows: TGTGCCAGCAGCCAAGGCCCAGGGAACTATGGCTACACCTTC.

This chain joins TRBV5-8 and TRBJ2-3, with unresolved D. V was pared by 7 bases and J by 2 bases, with 20 bases between. CDR1 SGHTS and CDR2 YDEGEE come from the germline V gene. This CDR3 comprises 16 residues. This chain's CDR3 is CASSSIPGSPTDTQYF. In nucleotides, the CDR3 is TGTGCCAGCTCCTCAATTCCCGGGTCCCCCACAGATACGCAGTATTTT. The full variable domain, its missing parts supplied by reference TRBV5-8 and TRBJ2-3, is EAGVTQSPTHLIKTRGQQATLRCSPISGHTSVYWYQQALGLGLQFLLWYDEGEERNRGNFPPRFSGRQFPNYSSELNVNALELEDSALYLCASSSIPGSPTDTQYFGPGTRLTVL.

This chain connects TRBV24-1 to TRBJ1-2, with a weak D call TRBD1 (5 bases). Germline CDR1 is KGHDR and CDR2 is SFDVKD. This CDR3 has 14 residues. V was trimmed by 0 bases and J by 5 bases, leaving 9 bases between them. CDR3 sequence (DNA): TGTGCCACCAGTGATTTGGCAACAGGATATGGCTACACCTTC. This translates into CATSDLATGYGYTF.

The V call is TRBV11-2, the J call TRBJ2-3; 7 nucleotides align to TRBD2. The CDR3 consists of 15 residues. Trimming took 6 bases from V and 2 from J; bases not matched to a gene: 8. Germline V lookup: CDR1 SGHAT, CDR2 FQNNGV. CDR3 residues: CASRERDPYTDTQYF. DNA for the CDR3: TGTGCCAGCAGAGAGCGGGACCCCTACACAGATACGCAGTATTTT. The complete variable domain, with remaining parts taken from reference TRBV11-2 and TRBJ2-3, reads EAGVAQSPRYKIIEKRQSVAFWCNPISGHATLYWYQQILGQGPKLLIQFQNNGVVDDSQLPKDRFSAERLKGVDSTLKIQPAKLEDSAVYLCASRERDPYTDTQYFGPGTRLTVL.

The rearrangement links TRBV2 to TRBJ2-3; D is possibly TRBD2 (5 bases). The germline V and J ends were trimmed by 1 base and 5 bases, with 13 bases remaining between them. Germline assignment: CDR1 SNHLY and CDR2 FYNNEI. CDR3 length: 15 residues. The CDR3 here is CASSEVWGEGDTQYF. The CDR3 DNA reads TGTGCCAGCAGTGAAGTTTGGGGTGAGGGAGATACGCAGTATTTT.

V is TRBV6-5 and J is TRBJ2-2, with no clear D. The CDR3 runs 12 residues. The germline CDR1 and CDR2 sequences are MNHEY and SVGAGI. With 6 bases removed from V and 3 bases from J, the gap between germline ends came to 5 bases. CDR3 sequence reads: CASSEYTGELFF. Written as DNA, the CDR3 is TGTGCCAGCAGCGAGTACACCGGGGAGCTGTTTTTT.